This T cell receptor (beta chain) was observed in a study of blood T cells in healthy people across ages. Study-level results: Per-million-T-cell TCR beta diversity fell roughly linearly with age. Comparison with aged donors showed that long-lived donors had more naive CD4+ cells and higher diversity.

Concerning this clonotype itself: The antigen is not known. A much larger clone is a single base away; this may be a read error.

The use of a sample-barcoded 5' primer and a J-beta primer mix characterized a second PCR of about 6 to 12 cycles. All cDNA molecules were each tagged by a template-switch adaptor with 12 random nucleotides. Individual samples furnished no less than 3 million CDR3-containing paired-end reads apiece. MiXCR, run by TCRdb on the 5' RACE reads, gives a single entry per CDR3 protein. The data contain hundreds of thousands of distinct CDR3 sequences, around half of them singletons. Sequencing input: blood. The clonotype was recovered from an elderly man in good health.

In DNA form, the CDR3 reads TGTGCCAGCAGCCTCCCGACAGGTCTAGCGGGAGGTGAGCAGTACTTC. Translation: CASSLPTGLAGGEQYF. The chain links TRBV6-6 to TRBJ2-5; TRBD2 agrees at 11 bases. Losses at the gene ends were 6 bases for V and 11 bases for J; bases not matched to a gene: 17. This CDR3 is built from 16 residues. Germline values: CDR1 MNHNY, CDR2 SVGAGI (reference sequence).